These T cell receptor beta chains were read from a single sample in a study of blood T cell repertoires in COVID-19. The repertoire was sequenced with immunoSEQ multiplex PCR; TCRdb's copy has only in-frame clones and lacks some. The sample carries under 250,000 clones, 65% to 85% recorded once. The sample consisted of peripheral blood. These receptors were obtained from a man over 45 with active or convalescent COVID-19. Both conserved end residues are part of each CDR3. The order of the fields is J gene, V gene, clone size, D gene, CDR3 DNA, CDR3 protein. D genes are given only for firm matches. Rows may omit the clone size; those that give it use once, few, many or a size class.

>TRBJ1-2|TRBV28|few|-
TGTGCCAGCAGTTCACACGGACTAGGGGGCTACACCTTC
CASSSHGLGGYTF
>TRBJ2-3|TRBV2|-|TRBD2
TGTGCCAGCAGTTCCCTTCAGGGAGGGGAAGATACGCAGTATTTT
CASSSLQGGEDTQYF
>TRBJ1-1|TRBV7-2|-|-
TGTGCCAGCAGCTCCTCACAGGGAAAAGTTTTCTTT
CASSSSQGKVFF
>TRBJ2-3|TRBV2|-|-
TGTGCCAGCAGTGACAGAAGCACAGATACGCAGTATTTT
CASSDRSTDTQYF
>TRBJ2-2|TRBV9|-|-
TGTGCCAGCAGCGGAATTAACGTAGCCGGGGAGCTGTTTTTT
CASSGINVAGELFF
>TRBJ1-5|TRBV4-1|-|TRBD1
TGCGCCAGCAGCCAAGGGCGACAGGGGGTAGTAGGGCAGCCCCAGCATTTT
CASSQGRQGVVGQPQHF
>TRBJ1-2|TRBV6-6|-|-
TGTGCCAGCAGTCAACCACAGGTTAACTATGGCTACACCTTC
CASSQPQVNYGYTF
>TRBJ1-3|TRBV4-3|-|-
TGCGCCAGCAGCCAATGGGGAGGCGGCTCTGGAAACACCATATATTTT
CASSQWGGGSGNTIYF
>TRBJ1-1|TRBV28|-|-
TGTGCCACCCTGGTCGGTTCGAGCACTGAAGCTTTCTTT
CATLVGSSTEAFF
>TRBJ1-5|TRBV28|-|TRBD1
TGTGCCAGCAGGATACAGGGGGCGAGAGGCAATCAGCCCCAGCATTTT
CASRIQGARGNQPQHF
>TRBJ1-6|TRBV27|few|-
TGTGCCAGCAGCCCGAGGGGGAAGAATTCACCCCTCCACTTT
CASSPRGKNSPLHF
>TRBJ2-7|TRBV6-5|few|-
TGTGCCAGCAGTTACCTACACGAGCAGTACTTC
CASSYLHEQYF
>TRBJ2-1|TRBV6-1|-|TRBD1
TGTGCCAGCAGTGAGGACAGGGGAGGAAGGAATGAGCAGTTCTTC
CASSEDRGGRNEQFF
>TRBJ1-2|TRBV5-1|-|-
TGCGCCAGCAGCTCGGGACTTGGAGATGGCTACACCTTC
CASSSGLGDGYTF
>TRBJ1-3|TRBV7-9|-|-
TGTGCCAGCAGCCGCGGGCCGGCGAACTCTGGAAACACCATATATTTT
CASSRGPANSGNTIYF
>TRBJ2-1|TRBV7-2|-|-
TGTGCCAGCAGCTTAGAATATAGTACCAATGAGCAGTTCTTC
CASSLEYSTNEQFF
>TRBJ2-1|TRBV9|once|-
TGTGCCAGCAGCGTGAACATCAATGAGCAGTTCTTC
CASSVNINEQFF
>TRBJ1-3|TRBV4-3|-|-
TGCGCCAGCAGCCCCCAGGCGCTGGGGAGCTCTGGAAACACCATATATTTT
CASSPQALGSSGNTIYF
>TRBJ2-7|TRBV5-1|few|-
TGCGCCAGCAGCTTGGCAGTATTCTACGAGCAGTACTTC
CASSLAVFYEQYF
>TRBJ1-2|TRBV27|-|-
TGTGCCAGCAGTTTAAACAAGGACTTCTATGGCTACACCTTC
CASSLNKDFYGYTF
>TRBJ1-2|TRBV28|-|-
TGTGCCAGCAGTCAACGACAGCCCCCGAGCTATGGCTACACCTTC
CASSQRQPPSYGYTF
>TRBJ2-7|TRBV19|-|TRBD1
TGTGCCAGTAGTACCATCCGACAGGGCCCCTACGAGCAGTACTTC
CASSTIRQGPYEQYF
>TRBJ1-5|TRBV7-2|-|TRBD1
TGTGCCAGCAGCTTAGAGGGACAGGGCCTCAATCAGCCCCAGCATTTT
CASSLEGQGLNQPQHF
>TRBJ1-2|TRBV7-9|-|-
TGTGCCAGCAGCTTAGGCGGGGGAACGGGCTATGGCTACACCTTC
CASSLGGGTGYGYTF
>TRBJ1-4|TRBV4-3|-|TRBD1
TGCGCCAGCAGCCCGGCCGGGACAGAGAATGAAAAACTGTTTTTT
CASSPAGTENEKLFF
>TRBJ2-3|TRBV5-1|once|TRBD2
TGCGCCAGCAGCTTGCGGGGGGGCCCGTCCAGTAGCACAGATACGCAGTATTTT
CASSLRGGPSSSTDTQYF
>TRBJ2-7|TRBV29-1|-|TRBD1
TGCAGCGTCGTACACAGGGGCGACTCCTACGAGCAGTACTTC
CSVVHRGDSYEQYF
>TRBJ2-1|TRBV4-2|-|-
TGTGCCAGCAGCCAAGTAGGCGGGATGACCTACAATGAGCAGTTCTTC
CASSQVGGMTYNEQFF
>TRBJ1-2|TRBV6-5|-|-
TGTGCCAGCAGTTACTTCGGTGGCTATGGCTACACCTTC
CASSYFGGYGYTF
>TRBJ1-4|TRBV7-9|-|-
TGTGCCAGCAGCCCCCCCCAGACTGGGGAAAAACTGTTTTTT
CASSPPQTGEKLFF
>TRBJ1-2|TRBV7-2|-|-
TGTGCCAGCAGCCCCGGGGGGGCTAACTATGGCTACACCTTC
CASSPGGANYGYTF
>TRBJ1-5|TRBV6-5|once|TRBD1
TGTGCCAGCAGAGCGGGACAGGGTGGGAATCAGCCCCAGCATTTT
CASRAGQGGNQPQHF
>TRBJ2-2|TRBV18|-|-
TGTGCCAGCTCAAACAACCGGGGTGCGGACACCGGGGAGCTGTTTTTT
CASSNNRGADTGELFF
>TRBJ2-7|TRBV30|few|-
TGTGCCTGGAGTGTTGACACCGGCGGGTACGAGCAGTACTTC
CAWSVDTGGYEQYF
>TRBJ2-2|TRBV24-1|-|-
TGTGCCACCAGTGAAGGCGGGCGGGGTTACACCGGGGAGCTGTTTTTT
CATSEGGRGYTGELFF
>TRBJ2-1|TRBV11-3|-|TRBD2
TGTGCCAGCAGCGCCCGTCGGACTAGCGGAGCCTCCTACAATGAGCAGTTCTTC
CASSARRTSGASYNEQFF
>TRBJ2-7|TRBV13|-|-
TGTGCCAGCAGCTTATTCGACAGGCGCACCTACGAGCAGTACTTC
CASSLFDRRTYEQYF
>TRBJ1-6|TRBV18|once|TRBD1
TGTGCCAGCTCTCTGCAGGGGGCGAATAATTCACCCCTCCACTTT
CASSLQGANNSPLHF
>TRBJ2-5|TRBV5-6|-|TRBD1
TGTGCCAGCAGCTCTCAGGGGGCGGGAGAGACCCAGTACTTC
CASSSQGAGETQYF